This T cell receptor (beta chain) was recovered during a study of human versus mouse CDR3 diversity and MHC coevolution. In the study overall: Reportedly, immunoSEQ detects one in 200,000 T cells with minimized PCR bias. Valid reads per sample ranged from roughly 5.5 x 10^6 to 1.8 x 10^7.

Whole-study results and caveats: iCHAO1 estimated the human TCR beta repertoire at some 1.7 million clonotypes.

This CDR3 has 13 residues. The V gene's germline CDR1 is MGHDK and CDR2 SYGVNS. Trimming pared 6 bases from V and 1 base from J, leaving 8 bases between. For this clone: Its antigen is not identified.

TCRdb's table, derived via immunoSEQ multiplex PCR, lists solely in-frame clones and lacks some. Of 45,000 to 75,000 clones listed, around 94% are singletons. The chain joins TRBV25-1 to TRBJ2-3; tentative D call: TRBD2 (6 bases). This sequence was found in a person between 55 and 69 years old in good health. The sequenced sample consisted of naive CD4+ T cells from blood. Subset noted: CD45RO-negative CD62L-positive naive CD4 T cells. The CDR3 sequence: CASSPGGTDTQYF. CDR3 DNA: TGTGCCAGCAGCCCGGGAGGCACAGATACGCAGTATTTT.